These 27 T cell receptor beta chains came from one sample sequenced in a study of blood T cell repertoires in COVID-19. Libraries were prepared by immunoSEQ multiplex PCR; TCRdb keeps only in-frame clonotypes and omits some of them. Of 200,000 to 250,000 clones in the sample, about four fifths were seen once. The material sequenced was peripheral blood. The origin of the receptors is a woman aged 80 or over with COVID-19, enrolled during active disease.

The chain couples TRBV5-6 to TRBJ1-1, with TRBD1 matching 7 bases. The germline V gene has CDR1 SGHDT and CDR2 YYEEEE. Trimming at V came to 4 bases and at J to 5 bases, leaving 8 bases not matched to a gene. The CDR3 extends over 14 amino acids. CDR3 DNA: TGTGCCAGCAGCGGCTCAGGGGGAAGGACTGAAGCTTTCTTT. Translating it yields CASSGSGGRTEAFF.

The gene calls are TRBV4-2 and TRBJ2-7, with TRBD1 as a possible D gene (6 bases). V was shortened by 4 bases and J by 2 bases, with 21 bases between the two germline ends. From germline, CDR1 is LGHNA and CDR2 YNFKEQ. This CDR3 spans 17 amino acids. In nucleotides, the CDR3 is TGTGCCAGCAGCCCTCAAGTTGGACAGTTAATGCCCTACGAGCAGTACTTC. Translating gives CASSPQVGQLMPYEQYF.

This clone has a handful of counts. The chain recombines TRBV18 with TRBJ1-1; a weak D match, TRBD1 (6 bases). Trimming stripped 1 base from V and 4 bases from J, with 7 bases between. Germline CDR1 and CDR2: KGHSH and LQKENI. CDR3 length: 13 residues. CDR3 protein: CASSPRGRTEAFF. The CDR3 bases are TGTGCCAGCTCACCACGGGGGCGCACTGAAGCTTTCTTT.

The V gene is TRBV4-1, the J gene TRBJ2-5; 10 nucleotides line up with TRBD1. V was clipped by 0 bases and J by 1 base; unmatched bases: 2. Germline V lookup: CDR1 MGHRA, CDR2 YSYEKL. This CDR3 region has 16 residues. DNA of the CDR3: TGCGCCAGCAGCCAAGACGGGACAGGGGTCCAAGAGACCCAGTACTTC. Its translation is CASSQDGTGVQETQYF.

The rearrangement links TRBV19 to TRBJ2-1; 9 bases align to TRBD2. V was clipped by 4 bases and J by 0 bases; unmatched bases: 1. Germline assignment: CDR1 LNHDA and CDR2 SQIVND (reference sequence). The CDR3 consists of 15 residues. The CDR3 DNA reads TGTGCCAGTAGTAGACTAGCGGTCTCCTACAATGAGCAGTTCTTC. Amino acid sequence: CASSRLAVSYNEQFF.

DNA for the CDR3: TGCAGTTTAGTCGGGAATGAGCAGTTCTTC. This encodes CSLVGNEQFF. The rearrangement links TRBV20-1 to TRBJ2-1; D ambiguous. The CDR3 extends over 10 amino acids. Germline V gene data show CDR1 as DFQATT and CDR2 as SNEGSKA (reference sequence). V gave up 8 bases and J gave up 7 bases, with 9 bases separating them.

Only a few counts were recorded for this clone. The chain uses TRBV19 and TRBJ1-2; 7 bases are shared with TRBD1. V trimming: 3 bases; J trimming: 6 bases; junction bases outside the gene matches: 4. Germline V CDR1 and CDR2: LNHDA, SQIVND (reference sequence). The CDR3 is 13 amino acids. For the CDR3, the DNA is TGTGCCAGTAGTATGACAGGGCCCAATGGCTACACCTTC. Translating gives CASSMTGPNGYTF.

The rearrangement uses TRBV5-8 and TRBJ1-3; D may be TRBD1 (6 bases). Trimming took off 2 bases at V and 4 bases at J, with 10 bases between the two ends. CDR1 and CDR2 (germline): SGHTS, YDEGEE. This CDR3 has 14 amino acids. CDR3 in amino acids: CASSFVRGGNTIYF. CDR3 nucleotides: TGTGCCAGCAGCTTCGTCAGGGGAGGAAACACCATATATTTT. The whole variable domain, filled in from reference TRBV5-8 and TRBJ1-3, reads EAGVTQSPTHLIKTRGQQATLRCSPISGHTSVYWYQQALGLGLQFLLWYDEGEERNRGNFPPRFSGRQFPNYSSELNVNALELEDSALYLCASSFVRGGNTIYFGEGSWLTVV.

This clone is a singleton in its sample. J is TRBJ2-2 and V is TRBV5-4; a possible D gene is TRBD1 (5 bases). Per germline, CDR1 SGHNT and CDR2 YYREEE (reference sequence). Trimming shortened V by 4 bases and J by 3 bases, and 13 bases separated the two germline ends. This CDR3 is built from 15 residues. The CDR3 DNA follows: TGTGCCAGCAGCGTAGACAGTCCCGACACCGGGGAGCTGTTTTTT. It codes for CASSVDSPDTGELFF.

The CDR3 sequence is CASSIREIGGYTF. The CDR3 DNA reads as TGTGCCAGTAGTATACGGGAGATTGGGGGCTACACCTTC. The chain recombines TRBV19 with TRBJ1-2; D gene uncertain. The CDR3 has 13 residues. Germline CDR1 and CDR2: LNHDA and SQIVND (reference sequence). The V and J ends lost 2 bases and 8 bases respectively, with 12 bases between them.

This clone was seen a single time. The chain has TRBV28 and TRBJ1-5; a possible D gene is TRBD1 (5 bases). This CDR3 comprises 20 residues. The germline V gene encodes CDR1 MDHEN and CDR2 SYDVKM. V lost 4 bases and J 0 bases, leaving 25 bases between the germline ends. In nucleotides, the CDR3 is TGTGCCAGCAGTTCTCAGGGCCAGGGACTGATAAAGCATAGCAATCAGCCCCAGCATTTT. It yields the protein CASSSQGQGLIKHSNQPQHF.

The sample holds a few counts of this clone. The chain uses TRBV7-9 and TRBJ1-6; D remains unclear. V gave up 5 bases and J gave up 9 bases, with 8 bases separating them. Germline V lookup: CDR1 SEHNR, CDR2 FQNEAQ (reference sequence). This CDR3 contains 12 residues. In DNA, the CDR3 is TGTGCCAGCAGCAATCGGTTTTCACCCCTCCACTTT. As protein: CASSNRFSPLHF.

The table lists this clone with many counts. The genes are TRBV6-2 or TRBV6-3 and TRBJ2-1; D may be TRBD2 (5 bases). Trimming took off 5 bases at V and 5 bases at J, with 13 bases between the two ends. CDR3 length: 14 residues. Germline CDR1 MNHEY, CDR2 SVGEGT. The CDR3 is CASSARGVNNEQFF. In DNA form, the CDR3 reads TGTGCCAGCAGTGCCCGGGGAGTTAACAATGAGCAGTTCTTC.

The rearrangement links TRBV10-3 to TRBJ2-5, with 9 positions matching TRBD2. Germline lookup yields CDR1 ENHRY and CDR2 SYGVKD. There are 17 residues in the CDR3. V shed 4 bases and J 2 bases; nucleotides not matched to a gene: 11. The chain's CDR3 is CAISGPAGGKQQETQYF. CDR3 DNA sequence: TGTGCCATCAGTGGGCCGGCGGGGGGGAAGCAGCAAGAGACCCAGTACTTC.

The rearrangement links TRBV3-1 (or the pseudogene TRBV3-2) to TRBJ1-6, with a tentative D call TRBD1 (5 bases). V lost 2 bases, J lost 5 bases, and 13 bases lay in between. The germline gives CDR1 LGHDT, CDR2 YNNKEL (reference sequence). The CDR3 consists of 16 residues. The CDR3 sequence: CASSQRGGLNNSPLHF. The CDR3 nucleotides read TGTGCCAGCAGCCAACGGGGGGGTTTAAATAATTCACCCCTCCACTTT.

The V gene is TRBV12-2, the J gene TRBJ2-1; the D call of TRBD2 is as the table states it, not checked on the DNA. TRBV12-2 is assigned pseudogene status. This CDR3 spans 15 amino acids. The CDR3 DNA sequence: TGTGCAAGGATAGCTGGGAGATACTCCTACAATGAGCAGTTCTTC. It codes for CARIAGRYSYNEQFF.

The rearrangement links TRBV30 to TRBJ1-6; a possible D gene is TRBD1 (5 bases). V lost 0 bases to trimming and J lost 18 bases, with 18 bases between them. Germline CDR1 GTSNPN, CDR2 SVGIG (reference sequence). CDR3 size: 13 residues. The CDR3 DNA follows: TGTGCCTGGAGTGTACCCGGGGGGTTAGTAGACCACTTT. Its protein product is CAWSVPGGLVDHF.

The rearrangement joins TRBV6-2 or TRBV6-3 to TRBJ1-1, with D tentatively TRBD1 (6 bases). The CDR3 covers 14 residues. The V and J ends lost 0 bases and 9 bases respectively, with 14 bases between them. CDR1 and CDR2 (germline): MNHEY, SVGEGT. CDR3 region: CASSYSITGKQAFF. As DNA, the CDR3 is TGTGCCAGCAGTTACTCGATTACAGGGAAGCAAGCTTTCTTT.

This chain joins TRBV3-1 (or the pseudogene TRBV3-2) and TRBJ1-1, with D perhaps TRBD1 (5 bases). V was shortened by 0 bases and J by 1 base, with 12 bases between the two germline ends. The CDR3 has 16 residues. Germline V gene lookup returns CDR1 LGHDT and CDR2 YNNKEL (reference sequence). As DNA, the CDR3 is TGTGCCAGCAGCCAAGATGGGGCAGGATCGAACACTGAAGCTTTCTTT. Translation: CASSQDGAGSNTEAFF.

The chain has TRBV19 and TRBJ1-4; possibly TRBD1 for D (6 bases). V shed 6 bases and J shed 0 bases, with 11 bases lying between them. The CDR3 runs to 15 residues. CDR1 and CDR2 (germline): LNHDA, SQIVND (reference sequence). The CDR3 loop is CASRNTGTTNEKLFF. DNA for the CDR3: TGTGCCAGTAGAAATACAGGGACAACTAATGAAAAACTGTTTTTT. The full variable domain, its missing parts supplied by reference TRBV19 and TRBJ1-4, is DGGITQSPKYLFRKEGQNVTLSCEQNLNHDAMYWYRQDPGQGLRLIYYSQIVNDFQKGDIAEGYSVSREKKESFPLTVTSAQKNPTAFYLCASRNTGTTNEKLFFGSGTQLSVL.

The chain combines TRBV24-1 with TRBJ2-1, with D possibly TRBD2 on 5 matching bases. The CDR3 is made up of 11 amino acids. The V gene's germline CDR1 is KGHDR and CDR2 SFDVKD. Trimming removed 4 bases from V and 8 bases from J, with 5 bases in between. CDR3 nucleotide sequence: TGTGCCACCAGTGACGGGGATGAGCAGTTCTTC. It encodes CATSDGDEQFF.

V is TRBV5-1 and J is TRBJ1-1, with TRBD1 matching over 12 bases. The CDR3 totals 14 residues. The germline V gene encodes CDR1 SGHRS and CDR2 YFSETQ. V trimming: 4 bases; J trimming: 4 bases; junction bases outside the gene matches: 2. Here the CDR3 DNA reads TGCGCCAGCAGCGGGACAGGGGGCCTCACTGAAGCTTTCTTT. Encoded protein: CASSGTGGLTEAFF.

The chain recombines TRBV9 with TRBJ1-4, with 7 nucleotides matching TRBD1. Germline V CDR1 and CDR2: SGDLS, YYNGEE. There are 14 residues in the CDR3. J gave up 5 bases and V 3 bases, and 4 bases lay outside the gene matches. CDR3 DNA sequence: TGTGCCAGCAGCGCGGGACAGCCCAATGAAAAACTGTTTTTT. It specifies CASSAGQPNEKLFF.

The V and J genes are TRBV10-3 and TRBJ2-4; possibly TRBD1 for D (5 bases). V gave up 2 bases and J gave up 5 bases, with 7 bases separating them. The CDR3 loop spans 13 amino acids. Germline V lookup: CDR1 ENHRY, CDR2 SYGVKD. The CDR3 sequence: CAISEGAENIQYF. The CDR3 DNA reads TGTGCCATCAGTGAGGGGGCGGAAAACATTCAGTACTTC.

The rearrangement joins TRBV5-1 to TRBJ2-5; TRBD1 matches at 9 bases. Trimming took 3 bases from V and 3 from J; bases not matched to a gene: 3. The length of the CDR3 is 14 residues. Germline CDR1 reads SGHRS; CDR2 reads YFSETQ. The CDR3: CASSWGTGKETQYF. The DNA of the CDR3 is TGCGCCAGCAGCTGGGGGACAGGGAAAGAGACCCAGTACTTC.

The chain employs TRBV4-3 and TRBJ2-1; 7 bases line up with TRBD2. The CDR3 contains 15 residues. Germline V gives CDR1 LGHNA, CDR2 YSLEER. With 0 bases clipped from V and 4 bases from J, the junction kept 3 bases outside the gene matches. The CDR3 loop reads CASSQEGGRYNEQFF. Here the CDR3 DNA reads TGCGCCAGCAGCCAAGAGGGAGGGCGTTACAATGAGCAGTTCTTC.

The CDR3 sequence is CASRSPGGTGELFF. In nucleotides, the CDR3 is TGTGCCAGCAGGTCCCCCGGGGGGACCGGGGAGCTGTTTTTT. The chain has TRBV7-2 and TRBJ2-2; 7 bases agree with TRBD2. Germline V gene data show CDR1 as SGHTA and CDR2 as FQGNSA. V was clipped by 6 bases and J by 5 bases; unmatched bases: 6. CDR3 length: 14 amino acids.